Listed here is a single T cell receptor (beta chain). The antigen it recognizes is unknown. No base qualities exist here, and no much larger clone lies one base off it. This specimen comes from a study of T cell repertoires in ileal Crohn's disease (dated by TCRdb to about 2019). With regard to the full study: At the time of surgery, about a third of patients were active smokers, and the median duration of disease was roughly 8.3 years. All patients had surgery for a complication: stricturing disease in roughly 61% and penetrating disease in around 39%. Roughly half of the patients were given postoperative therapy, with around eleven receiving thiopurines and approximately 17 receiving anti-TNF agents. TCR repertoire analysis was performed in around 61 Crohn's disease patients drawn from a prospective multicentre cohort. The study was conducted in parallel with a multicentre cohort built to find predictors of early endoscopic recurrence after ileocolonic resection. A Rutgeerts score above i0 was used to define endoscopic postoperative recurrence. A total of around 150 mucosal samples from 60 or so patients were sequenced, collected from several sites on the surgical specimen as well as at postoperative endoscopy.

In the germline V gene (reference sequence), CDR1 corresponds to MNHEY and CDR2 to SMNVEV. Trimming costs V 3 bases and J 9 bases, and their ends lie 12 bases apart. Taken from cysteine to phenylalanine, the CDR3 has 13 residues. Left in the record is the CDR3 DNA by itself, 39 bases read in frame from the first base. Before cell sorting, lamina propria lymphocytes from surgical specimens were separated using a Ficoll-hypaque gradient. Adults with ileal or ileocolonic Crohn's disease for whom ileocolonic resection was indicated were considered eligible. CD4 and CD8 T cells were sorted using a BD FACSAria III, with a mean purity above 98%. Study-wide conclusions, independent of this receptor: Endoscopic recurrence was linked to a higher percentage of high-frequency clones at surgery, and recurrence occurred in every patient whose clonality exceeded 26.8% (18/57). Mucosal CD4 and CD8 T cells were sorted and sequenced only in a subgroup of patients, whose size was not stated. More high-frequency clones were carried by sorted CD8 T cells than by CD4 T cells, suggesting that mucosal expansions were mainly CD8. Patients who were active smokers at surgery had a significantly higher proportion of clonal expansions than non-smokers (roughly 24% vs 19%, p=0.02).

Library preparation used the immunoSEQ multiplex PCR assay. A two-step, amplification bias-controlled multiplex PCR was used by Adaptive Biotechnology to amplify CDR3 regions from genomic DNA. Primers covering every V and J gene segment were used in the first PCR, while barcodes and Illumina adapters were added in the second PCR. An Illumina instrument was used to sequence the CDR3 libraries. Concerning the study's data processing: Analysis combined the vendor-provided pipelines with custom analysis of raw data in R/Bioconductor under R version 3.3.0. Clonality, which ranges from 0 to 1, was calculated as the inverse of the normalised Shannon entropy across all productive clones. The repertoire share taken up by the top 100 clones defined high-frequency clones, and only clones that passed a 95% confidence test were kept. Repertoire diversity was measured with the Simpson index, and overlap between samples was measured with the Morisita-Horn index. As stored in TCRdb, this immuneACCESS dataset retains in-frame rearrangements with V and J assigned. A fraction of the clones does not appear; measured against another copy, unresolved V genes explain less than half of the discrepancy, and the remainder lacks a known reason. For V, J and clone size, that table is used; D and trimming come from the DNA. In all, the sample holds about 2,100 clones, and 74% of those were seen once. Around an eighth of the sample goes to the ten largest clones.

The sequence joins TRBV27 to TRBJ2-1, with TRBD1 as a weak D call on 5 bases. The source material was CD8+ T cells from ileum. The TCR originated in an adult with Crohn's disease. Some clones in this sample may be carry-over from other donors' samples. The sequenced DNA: TGTGCCAGCAGTTTGTCAGGGCTCCCTGAGCAGTTCTTC. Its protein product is CASSLSGLPEQFF.